This TCR beta chain came from a study of shared clonotypes between healthy human individuals. The split of CD4+ cells yielded CD45RA+ naive and CD45RA-negative memory subsets. The germline CDR1 and CDR2 sequences are MNHEY and SMNVEV (reference sequence). The V end was cut by 10 bases, the J end by 3 bases, with 16 bases between. The CDR3 loop spans 13 amino acids. Profiled with immunoSEQ multiplex PCR; TCRdb holds only in-frame clones, not every one. There are more than 2,000,000 clones in the sample; 90% to 95% occur only once, and 0.14% lies in the top ten. This clonotype was sampled from a man in his late teens or twenties in good health. Sequenced: naive CD4+ T cells sorted from blood. Specified subset: CD45RA+ positively selected. The chain carries TRBV27 and TRBJ2-7, with a possible D match to TRBD2 (7 bases). CDR3 in DNA: TGTGCCACCTCTCGGGGGGCCAACTACGAGCAGTACTTC. Encoded protein: CATSRGANYEQYF.